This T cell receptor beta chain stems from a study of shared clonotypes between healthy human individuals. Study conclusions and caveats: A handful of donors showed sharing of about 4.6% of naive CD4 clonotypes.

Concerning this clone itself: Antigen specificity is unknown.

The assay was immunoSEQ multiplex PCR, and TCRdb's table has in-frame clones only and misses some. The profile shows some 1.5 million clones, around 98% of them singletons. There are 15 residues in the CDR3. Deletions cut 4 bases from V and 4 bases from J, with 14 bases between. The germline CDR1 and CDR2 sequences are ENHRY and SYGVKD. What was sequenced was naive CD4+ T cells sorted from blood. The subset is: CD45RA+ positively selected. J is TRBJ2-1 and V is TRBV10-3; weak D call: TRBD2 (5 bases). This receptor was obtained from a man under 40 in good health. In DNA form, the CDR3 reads TGTGCCATCAGTGCGACCGGGATAATTTACAATGAGCAGTTCTTC. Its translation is CAISATGIIYNEQFF.